Below, 11 T cell receptor beta chains from the same sample are listed, as sequenced in a study of cytomegalovirus exposure and HLA in healthy donors. This PCR relied on a set of 60 Vbeta primers and 13 Jbeta primers. The assay was immunoSEQ multiplex PCR, and TCRdb's table has in-frame clones only and misses some. The sample yields roughly 220,000 clones, 82% seen once. Sequenced: PBMCs. The receptor source for this set is a middle-aged woman in good health and CMV-seronegative.

Comment on this clone: Other DNA sequences of this sample code for an identical CDR3. The rearrangement joins TRBV29-1 to TRBJ2-1; 13 nucleotides agree with TRBD2. Trimming removed 6 bases from V and 0 bases from J; junction bases left unmatched: 2. The CDR3 length is 15 residues. Germline assignment: CDR1 SQVTM and CDR2 ANQGSEA. The CDR3 nucleotides read TGCAGCGTGCGGACTAGCGGGAGCTCCTACAATGAGCAGTTCTTC. Its protein is CSVRTSGSSYNEQFF.

In this sample, this clone turned up a few times. The chain links TRBV7-8 to TRBJ2-5, with 8 positions matching TRBD2. The CDR3 is 14 amino acids. V lost 5 bases, J lost 4 bases, and 6 bases stayed unmatched. Germline V CDR1 and CDR2: SGHVS, FQNEAQ. CDR3 coding DNA: TGTGCCAGCAGCCGGCGGGAGGCCCCAGAGACCCAGTACTTC. Amino acid sequence: CASSRREAPETQYF.

The rearrangement uses TRBV11-3 and TRBJ2-7, with 8 bases lining up with TRBD1. The CDR3 covers 14 residues. Germline-derived CDR1 and CDR2 are SGHNT and YENEEA. V shed 5 bases and J 4 bases; nucleotides not matched to a gene: 7. The CDR3 coding sequence is TGTGCCAGCAGCGCCCGGGACAGGCAGTACGAGCAGTACTTC. Translated, it gives CASSARDRQYEQYF.

The chain couples TRBV5-1 to TRBJ2-5; 10 positions match TRBD2. The CDR3 totals 14 residues. Germline lookup yields CDR1 SGHRS and CDR2 YFSETQ. The trim removed 3 bases at V and 5 bases at J, leaving 4 bases unmatched. DNA for the CDR3: TGCGCCAGCAGCTCTAGCGGGAGCTTTGAGACCCAGTACTTC. Protein sequence: CASSSSGSFETQYF.

The rearrangement uses TRBV6-5 and TRBJ2-2; TRBD2 agrees at 9 bases. The CDR3 spans 16 residues. V trimming: 0 bases; J trimming: 1 base; junction bases outside the gene matches: 0. Germline CDR1 is MNHEY and CDR2 is SVGAGI. The CDR3 loop is CASSYSTSGNTGELFF. CDR3 coding DNA: TGTGCCAGCAGTTACTCGACTAGCGGGAACACCGGGGAGCTGTTTTTT.

The V and J genes are TRBV12-5 and TRBJ2-7, with 7 positions matching TRBD2. Germline V gives CDR1 LGHNT, CDR2 FRNRAP. The CDR3 has 15 residues. Germline trimming cut 1 base from V and 4 bases from J; bases unmatched to any gene: 7. CDR3 sequence reads: CASGLGSAGEYEQYF. DNA of the CDR3: TGTGCTAGTGGTTTGGGCAGCGCGGGAGAATACGAGCAGTACTTC.

The rearrangement uses TRBV18 and TRBJ1-4, with 10 bases lining up with TRBD1. Germline lookup yields CDR1 KGHSH and CDR2 LQKENI. V shed 1 base and J 8 bases; nucleotides not matched to a gene: 7. The CDR3 is made up of 16 amino acids. CDR3: CASSPRGDRGKEKLFF. The CDR3 DNA reads as TGTGCCAGCTCACCACGAGGGGACAGGGGAAAGGAAAAACTGTTTTTT.

The V gene is TRBV7-9, the J gene TRBJ1-2, with 7 nucleotides matching TRBD1. Germline CDR1 reads SEHNR; CDR2 reads FQNEAQ (reference sequence). V shed 1 base, J shed 8 bases, and the junction held 10 bases outside the gene matches. The CDR3 is made up of 15 amino acids. CDR3 in amino acids: CASSLVVDRVKGYTF. The CDR3 DNA sequence: TGTGCCAGCAGCTTAGTAGTTGACAGGGTGAAGGGCTACACCTTC.

The V call is TRBV7-2, the J call TRBJ2-5; D remains ambiguous. The germline V gene encodes CDR1 SGHTA and CDR2 FQGNSA. V lost 5 bases and J 4 bases, leaving 17 bases between the germline ends. The CDR3 spans 15 residues. The DNA of the CDR3 is TGTGCCAGCAGCCCGTTTAGTGCTAGAGGAGAGACCCAGTACTTC. Protein sequence: CASSPFSARGETQYF.

This sequence joins TRBV5-1 and TRBJ2-5; TRBD1 aligns across 9 bases. V trimming: 1 base; J trimming: 2 bases; junction bases outside the gene matches: 3. CDR1 and CDR2 (germline): SGHRS, YFSETQ. The CDR3 spans 15 residues. CDR3 sequence reads: CASSLMGQGQETQYF. CDR3 nucleotide sequence: TGCGCCAGCAGCTTGATGGGACAGGGACAAGAGACCCAGTACTTC.

This clone was seen a single time. The rearrangement links TRBV18 to TRBJ2-7; TRBD1 is a possible D gene (5 bases). Deletions cut 3 bases from V and 2 bases from J, with 11 bases between. The V gene's germline CDR1 is KGHSH and CDR2 LQKENI. The CDR3 is made up of 14 amino acids. The CDR3 region is CASSPIQDAYEQYF. CDR3 DNA sequence: TGTGCCAGCTCACCTATACAGGACGCCTACGAGCAGTACTTC.